The present TCR beta chain was sequenced within a study of T cells after yellow fever vaccination. This clonotype was counted ten times or more. Germline CDR1 and CDR2: SGHRS and YFSETQ. V lost 6 bases to trimming and J lost 0 bases, with 15 bases between them. The CDR3 runs 16 residues. Via MiXCR, TCRdb re-called the 5' RACE reads, giving one row per CDR3 protein. The table lists 110,000 or so distinct CDR3 sequences, around 6.7% of them singletons. The V call is TRBV5-1, the J call TRBJ1-4; tentatively, D is TRBD1 (6 bases). The receptor was isolated from a man aged 18-30 years who received the YFV17D yellow fever vaccine. Sequenced material: CD4+ T cells sorted from PBMCs, taken more than 40 days after the first yellow fever vaccination. The CDR3 protein is CASTRGALPTNEKLFF. The CDR3 DNA follows: TGCGCCAGCACTCGGGGGGCCCTTCCAACTAATGAAAAACTGTTTTTT.